The following is a TCR beta chain sequence with its context. In the authors' methods: Reference gene primer amplification in the assay estimated nucleated cell counts. Using immunoSEQ multiplex PCR, the repertoire was profiled, and TCRdb retains in-frame clones only, with some absent. D and trimming come from the DNA, and the V and J calls and clone size come from that table. The sample carries 100,000 to 150,000 clones, around 74% recorded once. The germline V gene encodes CDR1 SGDLS and CDR2 YYNGEE. J lost 4 bases, V lost 4 bases, and 6 bases had no gene match. This CDR3 spans 15 amino acids. The record originates from a study of blood T cell repertoires in COVID-19. Overall study context: Samples of COVID-19 (acute and convalescent) were obtained from the United States, Italy and Spain. PBMCs, B-cell-depleted T cells, or T cells provided the cDNA or gDNA that made up the material.

The receptor's source is a man aged 60-69 years with acute or convalescent COVID-19. The chain joins TRBV9 to TRBJ2-1; TRBD1 matches at 9 bases. Sequencing used peripheral blood. The CDR3 coding sequence is TGTGCCAGCAGCACCCGACAGGGGGAATACAATGAGCAGTTCTTC. This encodes CASSTRQGEYNEQFF.